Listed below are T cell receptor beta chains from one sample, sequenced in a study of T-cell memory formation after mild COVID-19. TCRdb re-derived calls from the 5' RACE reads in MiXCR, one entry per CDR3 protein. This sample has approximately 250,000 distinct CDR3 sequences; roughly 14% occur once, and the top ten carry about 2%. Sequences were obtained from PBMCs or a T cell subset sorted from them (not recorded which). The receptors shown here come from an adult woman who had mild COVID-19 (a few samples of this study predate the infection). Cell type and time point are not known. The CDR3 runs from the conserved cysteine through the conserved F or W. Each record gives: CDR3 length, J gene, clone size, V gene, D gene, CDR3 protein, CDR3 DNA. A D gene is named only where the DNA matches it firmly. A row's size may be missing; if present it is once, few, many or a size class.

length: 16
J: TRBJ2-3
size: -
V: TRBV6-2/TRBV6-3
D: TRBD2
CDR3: CASSYRTSSQTDTQYF
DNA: TGTGCCAGCAGTTACCGGACTAGCAGTCAGACAGATACGCAGTATTTT

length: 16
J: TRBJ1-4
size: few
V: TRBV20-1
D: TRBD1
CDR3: CSARIAETGGYEKLFF
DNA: TGCAGTGCTAGAATTGCGGAGACAGGGGGCTATGAAAAACTGTTTTTT

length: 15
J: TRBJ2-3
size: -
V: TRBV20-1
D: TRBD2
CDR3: CSAGAHGTSPDTQYF
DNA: TGCAGTGCGGGGGCCCATGGGACTAGCCCAGATACGCAGTATTTT

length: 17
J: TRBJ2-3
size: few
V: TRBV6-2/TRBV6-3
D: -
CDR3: CASSYGPWDPSTDTQYF
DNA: TGTGCCAGCAGTTACGGACCCTGGGACCCTAGCACAGATACGCAGTATTTT

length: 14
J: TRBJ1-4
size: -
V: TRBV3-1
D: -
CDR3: CASSNTATNEKLFF
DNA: TGTGCCAGCAGCAACACAGCAACTAATGAAAAACTGTTTTTT

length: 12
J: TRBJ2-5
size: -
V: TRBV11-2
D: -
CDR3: CASSSPGQTQYF
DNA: TGTGCCAGCAGCTCTCCTGGTCAGACCCAGTACTTC

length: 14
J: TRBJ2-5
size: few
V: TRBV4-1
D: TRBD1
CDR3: CASSQRTGVETQYF
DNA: TGCGCCAGCAGCCAAAGGACAGGGGTTGAGACCCAGTACTTC

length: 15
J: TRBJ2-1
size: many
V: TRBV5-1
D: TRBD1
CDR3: CASSLSGTADGEQFF
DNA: TGCGCCAGCAGCTTGTCTGGGACAGCGGATGGCGAGCAGTTCTTC

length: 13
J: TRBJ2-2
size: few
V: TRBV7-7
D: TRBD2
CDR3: CASTSGGPGELFF
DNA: TGTGCCAGCACTAGCGGGGGCCCCGGGGAGCTGTTTTTT

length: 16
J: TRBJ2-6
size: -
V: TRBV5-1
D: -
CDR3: CASSLGGASGANVLTF
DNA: TGCGCCAGCAGCTTGGGAGGGGCTTCTGGGGCCAACGTCCTGACTTTC

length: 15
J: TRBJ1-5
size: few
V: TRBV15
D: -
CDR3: CATSRATAPEQPQHF
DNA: TGTGCCACCAGCAGAGCGACAGCTCCTGAGCAGCCCCAGCATTTT

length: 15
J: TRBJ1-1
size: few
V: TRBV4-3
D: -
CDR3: CASSQVGSINTEAFF
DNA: TGCGCCAGCAGCCAAGTCGGCAGTATTAACACTGAAGCTTTCTTT

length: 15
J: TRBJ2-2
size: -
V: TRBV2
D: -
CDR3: CASSVRTPDTGELFF
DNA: TGTGCCAGCAGTGTAAGGACTCCCGACACCGGGGAGCTGTTTTTT

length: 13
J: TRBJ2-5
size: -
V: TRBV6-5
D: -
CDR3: CASRETGRETQYF
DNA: TGTGCCAGCAGGGAGACAGGGAGGGAGACCCAGTACTTC

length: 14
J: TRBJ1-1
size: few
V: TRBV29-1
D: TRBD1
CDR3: CSVGQGARNTEAFF
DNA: TGCAGCGTCGGACAGGGGGCTAGGAACACTGAAGCTTTCTTT

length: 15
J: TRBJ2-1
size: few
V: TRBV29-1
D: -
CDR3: CSADLHGILYNEQFF
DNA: TGCAGCGCTGACCTGCATGGGATCCTCTACAATGAGCAGTTCTTC

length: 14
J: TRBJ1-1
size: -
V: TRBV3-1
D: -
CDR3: CASSVGHENTEAFF
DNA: TGTGCCAGCAGCGTGGGACACGAAAACACTGAAGCTTTCTTT

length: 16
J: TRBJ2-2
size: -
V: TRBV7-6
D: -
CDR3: CASSLAGPPNSGELFF
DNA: TGTGCCAGCAGCTTAGCGGGCCCCCCCAACTCCGGGGAGCTGTTTTTT

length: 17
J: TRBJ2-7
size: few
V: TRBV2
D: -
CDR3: CASSEYWRRDGVYEQYF
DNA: TGTGCCAGCAGTGAATATTGGCGCCGGGACGGGGTCTACGAGCAGTACTTC

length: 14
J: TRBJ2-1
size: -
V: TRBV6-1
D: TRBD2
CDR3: CASSSSGANNEQFF
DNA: TGTGCCAGCAGCTCTAGCGGGGCCAACAATGAGCAGTTCTTC

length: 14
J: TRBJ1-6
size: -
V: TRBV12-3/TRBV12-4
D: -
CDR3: CASSLRGANSPLHF
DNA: TGTGCCAGCAGTTTACGAGGGGCTAATTCACCCCTCCACTTT

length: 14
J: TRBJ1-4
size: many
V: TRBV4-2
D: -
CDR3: CASSFRRDEEKLFF
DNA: TGTGCCAGCAGCTTTCGCAGGGACGAGGAAAAACTGTTTTTT

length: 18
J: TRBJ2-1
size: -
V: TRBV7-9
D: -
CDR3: CASSLALVRQGFYNEQFF
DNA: TGTGCCAGCAGCTTGGCTTTGGTCCGTCAGGGATTCTACAATGAGCAGTTCTTC

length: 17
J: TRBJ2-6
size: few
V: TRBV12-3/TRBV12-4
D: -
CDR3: CASSLRDPSSGANVLTF
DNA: TGTGCCAGCAGTCTCCGGGACCCAAGCTCTGGGGCCAACGTCCTGACTTTC

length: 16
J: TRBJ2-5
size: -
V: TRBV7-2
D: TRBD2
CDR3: CASSLGVLAGEETQYF
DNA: TGTGCCAGCAGCTTAGGGGTGCTAGCGGGAGAAGAGACCCAGTACTTC

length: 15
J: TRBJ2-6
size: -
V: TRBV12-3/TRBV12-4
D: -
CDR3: CASSLYDSGANVLTF
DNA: TGTGCCAGCAGTTTGTATGACTCTGGGGCCAACGTCCTGACTTTC

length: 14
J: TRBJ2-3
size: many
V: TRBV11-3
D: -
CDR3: CASSLVGGTDTQYF
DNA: TGTGCCAGCAGCTTAGTAGGTGGGACAGATACGCAGTATTTT

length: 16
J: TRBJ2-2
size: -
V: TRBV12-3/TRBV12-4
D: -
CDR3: CASSLGGGADTGELFF
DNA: TGTGCCAGCAGTTTGGGAGGGGGCGCAGACACCGGGGAGCTGTTTTTT

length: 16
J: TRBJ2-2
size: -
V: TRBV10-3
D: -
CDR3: CAISESITSGTGELFF
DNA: TGTGCCATCAGTGAGTCGATCACCTCTGGAACCGGGGAGCTGTTTTTT

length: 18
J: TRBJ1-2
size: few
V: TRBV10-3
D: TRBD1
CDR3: CAISGLRTGGEVNYGYTF
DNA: TGTGCCATCAGTGGACTTCGGACAGGGGGGGAAGTTAACTATGGCTACACCTTC

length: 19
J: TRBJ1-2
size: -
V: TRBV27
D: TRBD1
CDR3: CASSPYSRDSDLPNYGYTF
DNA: TGTGCCAGCAGTCCCTACTCGCGGGACAGTGACTTACCTAACTATGGCTACACCTTC

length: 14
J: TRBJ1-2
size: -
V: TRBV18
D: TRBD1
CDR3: CASSPTGTDYGYTF
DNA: TGTGCCAGCTCACCCACCGGGACAGACTATGGCTACACCTTC

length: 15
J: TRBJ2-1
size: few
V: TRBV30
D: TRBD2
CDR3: CAWSKGSSGLNEQFF
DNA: TGTGCCTGGAGTAAGGGGTCTAGCGGGTTGAATGAGCAGTTCTTC

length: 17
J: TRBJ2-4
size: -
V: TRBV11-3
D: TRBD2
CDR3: CASSLPGLADVKNIQYF
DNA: TGTGCCAGCAGCTTACCTGGACTAGCGGATGTCAAAAACATTCAGTACTTC

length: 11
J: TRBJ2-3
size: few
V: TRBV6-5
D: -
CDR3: CACHGGDTQYF
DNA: TGTGCCTGCCATGGCGGAGATACGCAGTATTTT

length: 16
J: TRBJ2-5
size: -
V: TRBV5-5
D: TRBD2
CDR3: CASSFPSGRAKETQYF
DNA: TGTGCCAGCAGCTTTCCTAGCGGGAGGGCGAAGGAGACCCAGTACTTC

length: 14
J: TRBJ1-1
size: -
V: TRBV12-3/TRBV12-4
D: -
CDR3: CASSLRVGNTEAFF
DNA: TGTGCCAGCAGTTTAAGGGTAGGGAACACTGAAGCTTTCTTT

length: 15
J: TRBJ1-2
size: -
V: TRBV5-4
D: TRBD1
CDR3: CASRLGGQNDYGYTF
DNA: TGTGCCAGCCGACTGGGGGGACAGAATGACTATGGCTACACCTTC

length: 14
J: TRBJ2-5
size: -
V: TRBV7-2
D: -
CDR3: CASSLASSQETQYF
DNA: TGTGCCAGCAGCTTAGCCTCCAGCCAAGAGACCCAGTACTTC

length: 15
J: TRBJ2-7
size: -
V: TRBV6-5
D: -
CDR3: CASSSLGTRTYEQYF
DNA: TGTGCCAGCAGTTCCCTTGGGACACGGACCTACGAGCAGTACTTC

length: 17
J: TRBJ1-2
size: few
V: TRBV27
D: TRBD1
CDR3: CASSFAGSPGQEYGYTF
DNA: TGTGCCAGCAGTTTCGCGGGGTCTCCGGGACAGGAGTATGGCTACACCTTC

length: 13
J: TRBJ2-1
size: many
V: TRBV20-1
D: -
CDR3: CSASGGGYNEQFF
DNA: TGCAGTGCTAGCGGGGGAGGTTACAATGAGCAGTTCTTC

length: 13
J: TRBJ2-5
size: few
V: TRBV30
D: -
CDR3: CAWSMLGPETQYF
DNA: TGTGCCTGGAGTATGCTGGGGCCGGAGACCCAGTACTTC

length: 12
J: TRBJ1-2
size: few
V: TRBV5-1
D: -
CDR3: CASSLDSGGYTF
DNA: TGCGCCAGCAGCTTGGACTCAGGGGGCTACACCTTC

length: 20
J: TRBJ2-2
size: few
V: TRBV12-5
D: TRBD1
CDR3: CASGLHTGTGGSLFTGELFF
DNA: TGTGCTAGTGGTTTACATACCGGGACAGGGGGGTCTCTGTTTACCGGGGAGCTGTTTTTT

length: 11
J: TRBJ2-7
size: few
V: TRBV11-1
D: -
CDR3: CASSLWDEQYF
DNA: TGTGCCAGCAGCTTGTGGGACGAGCAGTACTTC

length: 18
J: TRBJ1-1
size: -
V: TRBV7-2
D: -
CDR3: CASSYSTRGYLGNTEAFF
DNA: TGTGCCAGCAGTTACTCGACTAGGGGCTATCTGGGGAACACTGAAGCTTTCTTT

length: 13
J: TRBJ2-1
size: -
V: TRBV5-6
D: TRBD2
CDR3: CGSGKVSYNEQFF
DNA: TGTGGAAGCGGGAAAGTCTCCTACAATGAGCAGTTCTTC

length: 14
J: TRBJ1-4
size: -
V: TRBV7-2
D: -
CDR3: CASSSQSGAEKLFF
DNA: TGTGCCAGCAGCTCCCAGTCGGGTGCAGAAAAACTGTTTTTT

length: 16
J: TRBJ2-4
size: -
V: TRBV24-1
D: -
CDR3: CATSDPRGDVENIQYF
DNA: TGTGCCACCAGTGACCCCAGGGGAGATGTGGAAAACATTCAGTACTTC

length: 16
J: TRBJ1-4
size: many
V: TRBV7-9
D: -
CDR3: CASSMGKQPTNEKLFF
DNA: TGTGCCAGCAGCATGGGGAAACAACCAACTAATGAAAAACTGTTTTTT

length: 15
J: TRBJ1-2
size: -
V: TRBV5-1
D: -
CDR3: CASSSGHNLNYGYTF
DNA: TGCGCCAGCAGCTCGGGACACAACCTTAACTATGGCTACACCTTC

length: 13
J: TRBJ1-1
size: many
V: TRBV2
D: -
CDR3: CASAGNEDTEAFF
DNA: TGTGCCAGCGCAGGGAATGAGGACACTGAAGCTTTCTTT

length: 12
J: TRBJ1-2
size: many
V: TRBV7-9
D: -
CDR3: CASSQDFYGYTF
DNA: TGTGCCAGCAGCCAGGACTTCTATGGCTACACCTTC

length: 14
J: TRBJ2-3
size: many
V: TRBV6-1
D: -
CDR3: CASSERGSTDTQYF
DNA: TGTGCCAGCAGTGAACGGGGCTCCACAGATACGCAGTATTTT

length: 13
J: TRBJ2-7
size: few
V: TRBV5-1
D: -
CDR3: CASTTGHTYEQYF
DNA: TGCGCCAGCACCACGGGACATACCTACGAGCAGTACTTC

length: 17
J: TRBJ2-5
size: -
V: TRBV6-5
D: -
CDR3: CASSYVGVISGVETQYF
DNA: TGTGCCAGCAGTTACGTGGGGGTGATAAGCGGTGTGGAGACCCAGTACTTC